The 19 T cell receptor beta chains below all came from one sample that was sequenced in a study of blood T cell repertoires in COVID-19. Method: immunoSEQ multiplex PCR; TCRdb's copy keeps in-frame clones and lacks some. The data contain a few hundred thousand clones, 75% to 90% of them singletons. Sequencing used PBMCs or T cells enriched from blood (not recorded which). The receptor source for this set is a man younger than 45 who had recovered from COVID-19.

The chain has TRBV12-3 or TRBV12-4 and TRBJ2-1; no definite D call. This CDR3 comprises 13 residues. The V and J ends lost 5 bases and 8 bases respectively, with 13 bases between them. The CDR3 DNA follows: TGTGCCAGCAGTATTAGCTTCACCGATGAGCAGTTCTTC. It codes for CASSISFTDEQFF.

CDR3 protein: CATRGTNPYQETQYF. The CDR3 region has the DNA TGTGCCACCAGGGGGACTAACCCCTACCAAGAGACCCAGTACTTC. This sequence joins TRBV24-1 and TRBJ2-5; 7 positions agree with TRBD2. This CDR3 spans 15 amino acids. The V gene's germline CDR1 is KGHDR and CDR2 SFDVKD. Trimming took 7 bases from V and 0 from J; bases not matched to a gene: 7.

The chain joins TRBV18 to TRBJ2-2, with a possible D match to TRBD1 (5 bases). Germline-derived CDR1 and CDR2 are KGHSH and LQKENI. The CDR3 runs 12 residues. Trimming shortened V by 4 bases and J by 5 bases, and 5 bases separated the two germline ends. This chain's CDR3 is CASSRQTGELFF. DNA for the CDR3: TGTGCCAGCTCACGACAGACCGGGGAGCTGTTTTTT.

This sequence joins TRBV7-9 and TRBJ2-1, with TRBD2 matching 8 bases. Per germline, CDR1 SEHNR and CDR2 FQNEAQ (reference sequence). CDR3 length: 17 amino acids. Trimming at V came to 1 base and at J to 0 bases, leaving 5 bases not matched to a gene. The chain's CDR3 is CASSLVRGGSSYNEQFF. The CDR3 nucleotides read TGTGCCAGCAGCTTAGTCCGCGGGGGGAGCTCCTACAATGAGCAGTTCTTC.

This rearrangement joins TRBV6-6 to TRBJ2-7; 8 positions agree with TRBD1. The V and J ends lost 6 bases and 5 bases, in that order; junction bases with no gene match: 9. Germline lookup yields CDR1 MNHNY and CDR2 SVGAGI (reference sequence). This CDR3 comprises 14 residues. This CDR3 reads CASRKTGVGHEQYF. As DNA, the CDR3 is TGTGCCAGCAGAAAGACAGGGGTCGGCCACGAGCAGTACTTC.

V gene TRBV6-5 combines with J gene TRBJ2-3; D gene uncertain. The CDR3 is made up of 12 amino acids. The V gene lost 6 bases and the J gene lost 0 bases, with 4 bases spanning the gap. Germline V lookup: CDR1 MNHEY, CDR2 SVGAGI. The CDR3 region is CASSISTDTQYF. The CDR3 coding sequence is TGTGCCAGCAGCATTAGCACAGATACGCAGTATTTT.

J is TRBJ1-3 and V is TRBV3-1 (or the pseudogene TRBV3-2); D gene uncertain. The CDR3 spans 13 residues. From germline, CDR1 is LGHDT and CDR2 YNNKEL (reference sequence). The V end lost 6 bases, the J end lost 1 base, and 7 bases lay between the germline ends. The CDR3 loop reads CASSHRSGNTIYF. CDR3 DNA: TGTGCCAGCAGTCACAGATCTGGAAACACCATATATTTT.

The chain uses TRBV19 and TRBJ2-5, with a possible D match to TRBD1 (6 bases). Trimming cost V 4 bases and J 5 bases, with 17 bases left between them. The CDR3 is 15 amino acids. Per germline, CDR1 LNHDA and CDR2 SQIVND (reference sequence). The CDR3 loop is CASSNYRQGLETQYF. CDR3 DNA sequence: TGTGCCAGTAGTAACTACCGCCAGGGGCTGGAGACCCAGTACTTC.

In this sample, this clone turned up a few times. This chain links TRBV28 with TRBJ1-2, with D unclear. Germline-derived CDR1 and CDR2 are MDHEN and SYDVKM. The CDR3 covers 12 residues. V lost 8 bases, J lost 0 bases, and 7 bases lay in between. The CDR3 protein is CASSLANYGYTF. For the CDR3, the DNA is TGTGCCAGCTCGTTAGCTAACTATGGCTACACCTTC.

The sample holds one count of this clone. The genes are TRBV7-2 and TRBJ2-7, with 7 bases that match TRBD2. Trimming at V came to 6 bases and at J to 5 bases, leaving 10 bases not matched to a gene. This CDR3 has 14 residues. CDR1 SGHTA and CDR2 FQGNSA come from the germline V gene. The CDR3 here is CASSRSGTIHEQYF. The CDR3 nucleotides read TGTGCCAGCAGTCGGAGCGGGACTATCCACGAGCAGTACTTC. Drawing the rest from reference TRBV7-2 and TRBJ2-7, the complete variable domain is GAGVSQSPSNKVTEKGKDVELRCDPISGHTALYWYRQSLGQGLEFLIYFQGNSAPDKSGLPSDRFSAERTGGSVSTLTIQRTQQEDSAVYLCASSRSGTIHEQYFGPGTRLTVT.

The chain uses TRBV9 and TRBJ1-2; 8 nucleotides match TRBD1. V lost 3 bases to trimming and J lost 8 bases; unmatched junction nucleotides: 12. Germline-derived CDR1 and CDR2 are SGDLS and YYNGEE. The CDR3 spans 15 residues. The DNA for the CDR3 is TGTGCCAGCAGCGCAGGACAGGGCCCGTGGGGGGGCTACACCTTC. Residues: CASSAGQGPWGGYTF.

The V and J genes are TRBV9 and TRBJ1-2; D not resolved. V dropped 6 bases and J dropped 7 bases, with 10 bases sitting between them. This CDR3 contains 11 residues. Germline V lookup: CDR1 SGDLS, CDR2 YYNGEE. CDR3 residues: CASIEFGGYTF. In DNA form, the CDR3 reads TGTGCCAGCATTGAGTTCGGTGGCTACACCTTC.

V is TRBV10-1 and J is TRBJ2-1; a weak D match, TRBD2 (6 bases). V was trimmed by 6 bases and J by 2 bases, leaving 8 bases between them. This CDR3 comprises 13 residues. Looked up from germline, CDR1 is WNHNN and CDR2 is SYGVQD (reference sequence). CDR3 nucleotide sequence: TGCGCCAGCAGGGGGGAGGCCTACAATGAGCAGTTCTTC. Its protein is CASRGEAYNEQFF.

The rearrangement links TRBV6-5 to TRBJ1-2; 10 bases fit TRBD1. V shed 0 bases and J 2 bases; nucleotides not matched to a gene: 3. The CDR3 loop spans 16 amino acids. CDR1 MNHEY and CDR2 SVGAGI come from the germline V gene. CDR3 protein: CASSYSRTGGNYGYTF. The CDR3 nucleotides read TGTGCCAGCAGTTACTCGAGGACAGGGGGGAACTATGGCTACACCTTC.

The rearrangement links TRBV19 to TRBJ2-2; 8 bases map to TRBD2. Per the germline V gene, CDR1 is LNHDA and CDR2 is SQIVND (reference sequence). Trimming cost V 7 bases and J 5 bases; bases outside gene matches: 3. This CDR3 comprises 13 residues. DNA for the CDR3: TGTGCCAGTACTTTAGCGGGAACCGGGGAGCTGTTTTTT. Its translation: CASTLAGTGELFF.

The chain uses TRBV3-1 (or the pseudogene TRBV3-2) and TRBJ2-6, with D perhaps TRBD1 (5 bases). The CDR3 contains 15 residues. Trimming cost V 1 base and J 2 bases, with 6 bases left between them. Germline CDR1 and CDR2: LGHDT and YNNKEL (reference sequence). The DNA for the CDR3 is TGTGCCAGCAGCCAAGGGACAACTGGGGCCAACGTCCTGACTTTC. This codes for CASSQGTTGANVLTF.

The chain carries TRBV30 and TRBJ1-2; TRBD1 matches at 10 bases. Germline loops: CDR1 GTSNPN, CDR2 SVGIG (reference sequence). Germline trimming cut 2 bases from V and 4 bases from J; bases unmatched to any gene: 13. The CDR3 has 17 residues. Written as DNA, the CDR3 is TGTGCCTGGAGTCGGGACAGGGGTATTGATGAAGGCTATGGCTACACCTTC. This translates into CAWSRDRGIDEGYGYTF. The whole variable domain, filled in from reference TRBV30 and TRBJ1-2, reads SQTIHQWPATLVQPVGSPLSLECTVEGTSNPNLYWYRQAAGRGLQLLFYSVGIGQISSEVPQNLSASRPQDRQFILSSKKLLLSDSGFYLCAWSRDRGIDEGYGYTFGSGTRLTVV.

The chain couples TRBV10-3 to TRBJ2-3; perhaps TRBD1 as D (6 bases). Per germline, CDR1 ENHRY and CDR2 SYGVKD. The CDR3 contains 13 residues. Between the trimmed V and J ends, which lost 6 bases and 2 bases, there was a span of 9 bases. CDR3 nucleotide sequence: TGTGCCATCAGAGGACAGTCCACAGATACGCAGTATTTT. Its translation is CAIRGQSTDTQYF.

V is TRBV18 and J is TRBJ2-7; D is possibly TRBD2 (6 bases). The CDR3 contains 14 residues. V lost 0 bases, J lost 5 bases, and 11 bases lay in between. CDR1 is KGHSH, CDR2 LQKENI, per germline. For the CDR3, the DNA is TGTGCCAGCTCACCACCGGGGGGAGCGGACGAGCAGTACTTC. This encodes CASSPPGGADEQYF.